This T cell receptor (beta chain) derives from a study of CD8 T cells in ankylosing spondylitis (dated by TCRdb to the late 2010s). With respect to the entire study: To find TCR variants linked to disease, the study profiled T cell receptor beta repertoires in ankylosing spondylitis patients and healthy donors. Peripheral blood was sampled, and synovial fluid was additionally collected from ankylosing spondylitis patients. The whole study cohort included 108 healthy donors and 25 ankylosing spondylitis patients.

The CDR3 goes from the cysteine to the phenylalanine over 12 residues. The CDR3 DNA has 36 bases and is translated from base 1. A distance of 8 bases separates the germline ends of V and J, which lose 4 bases and 5 bases respectively. In the germline V gene (reference sequence), CDR1 corresponds to LGHDT and CDR2 to YNNKEL. This sample was sequenced with an Illumina HiSeq 2500. TCR beta libraries were prepared by quantitative 5'-RACE with molecular barcodes. Turning to the authors' computational methods: To identify disease-linked TCR variants, a new computational method was used, one built on a probabilistic model of VDJ rearrangement. The public reads were quality trimmed at Q25 with fastp and then assembled into clones with MiXCR by TCRdb, keeping productive beta chains. Each entry is one CDR3 protein sequence, shown with its most common DNA and genes. The V and J calls were determined by TCRdb, not by the authors. The sample has more than 600,000 distinct CDR3 sequences on record, 15% to 20% of them singletons. 19% of the sample is in the top ten clones.

Comment on this clonotype: Its antigen is unknown. No base quality values were provided; no much bigger clone lies one nucleotide off.

Here is what the overall study found, with its caveats: In peripheral blood, the disease-linked clones were found at relatively low frequencies and had a CD8+ phenotype. Significant enrichment of the disease-linked clones was reported in matched synovial fluid samples from ankylosing spondylitis patients. Blood from ankylosing spondylitis patients appeared to be characterized by a TCR beta motif made up of seven or eight highly homologous amino acid variants. Some TCR beta motif variants had previously been reported in synovial fluid and blood of reactive arthritis patients, which suggested common disease-initiation mechanisms.

The receptor was isolated from a male donor with ankylosing spondylitis. Sequencing used blood, either unsorted or a sorted T cell fraction (not recorded which). The chain uses TRBV3-1 and TRBJ1-1; TRBD1 is perhaps the D gene, given 5 matching bases. The DNA sequence reads TGTGCCAGCAGCCGAAGACAGACTGAAGCTTTCTTT. The translation is CASSRRQTEAFF.